This entry lists 7 T cell receptor beta chains sequenced from one sample in a study of blood T cell repertoires in COVID-19. The data were produced by immunoSEQ multiplex PCR, yet TCRdb's version contains in-frame clones alone and is incomplete. The sample contains about 190,000 clones, roughly 90% of which appear only once. Material for sequencing was peripheral blood. Receptors originate from a man aged 35 to 55 with acute or convalescent COVID-19.

This chain joins TRBV18 and TRBJ2-1; TRBD2 matches 15 bases. Germline V gene data show CDR1 as KGHSH and CDR2 as LQKENI. The CDR3 totals 17 residues. With V trimmed by 1 base and J by 9 bases, 7 bases remained unmatched. Written as DNA, the CDR3 is TGTGCCAGCTCACCACTTGGGACTAGCGGGGGGAGAGGTGAGCAGTTCTTC. Translation gives CASSPLGTSGGRGEQFF. The full variable domain, completed using reference TRBV18 and TRBJ2-1, is NAGVMQNPRHLVRRRGQEARLRCSPMKGHSHVYWYRQLPEEGLKFMVYLQKENIIDESGMPKERFSAEFPKEGPSILRIQQVVRGDSAAYFCASSPLGTSGGRGEQFFGPGTRLTVL.

The CDR3, as DNA: TGTGCCAGCAGCAACCGGGACAGGGGGAACACCGGGGAGCTGTTTTTT. The encoded protein is CASSNRDRGNTGELFF. The chain recombines TRBV5-4 with TRBJ2-2; 10 bases fit TRBD1. Germline CDR1 reads SGHNT; CDR2 reads YYREEE (reference sequence). With 4 bases clipped from V and 1 base from J, the junction kept 4 bases outside the gene matches. The CDR3 contains 16 residues.

This clone was seen just once. The rearrangement joins TRBV20-1 to TRBJ2-1, with 7 nucleotides matching TRBD2. J was trimmed by 4 bases and V by 3 bases; bases with no gene match: 6. The CDR3 contains 14 residues. Germline values: CDR1 DFQATT, CDR2 SNEGSKA (reference sequence). The CDR3 sequence is CSASPGLLYNEQFF. In DNA form, the CDR3 reads TGCAGTGCTAGTCCGGGACTACTATACAATGAGCAGTTCTTC.

The gene calls are TRBV25-1 and TRBJ1-1, with 11 nucleotides matching TRBD1. Germline lookup yields CDR1 MGHDK and CDR2 SYGVNS. Trimming took 5 bases from V and 8 from J; bases not matched to a gene: 7. CDR3 size: 14 residues. This chain's CDR3 is CASSWTGGTIEAFF. As DNA, the CDR3 is TGTGCCAGCAGTTGGACAGGGGGCACCATCGAAGCTTTCTTT.

The chain joins TRBV27 to TRBJ2-7; 7 bases align to TRBD2. This CDR3 comprises 12 residues. In germline, CDR1 is MNHEY, CDR2 SMNVEV (reference sequence). V lost 2 bases to trimming and J lost 7 bases; unmatched junction nucleotides: 2. In DNA form, the CDR3 reads TGTGCCAGCAGTTTACAGGGAGGGGAGCAGTACTTC. Translating gives CASSLQGGEQYF.

The chain recombines TRBV5-4 with TRBJ2-1, with D possibly matching TRBD1 (5 bases). V was clipped by 0 bases and J by 8 bases, with 9 bases between them. CDR3 length: 13 residues. Germline-derived CDR1 and CDR2 are SGHNT and YYREEE (reference sequence). CDR3 coding DNA: TGTGCCAGCAGCTTGGAAGGCAGGGATGAGCAGTTCTTC. Translation gives CASSLEGRDEQFF.

This clone was seen just once. The rearrangement links TRBV10-3 to TRBJ2-1; 10 bases line up with TRBD2. Germline assignment: CDR1 ENHRY and CDR2 SYGVKD. This CDR3 is 15 amino acids long. With 6 bases clipped from V and 2 bases from J, the junction kept 4 bases outside the gene matches. CDR3 sequence reads: CAIRGLAEAYNEQFF. The CDR3, as DNA: TGTGCCATCAGAGGACTAGCGGAGGCCTACAATGAGCAGTTCTTC.